The entry that follows covers one T cell receptor (beta chain) sequence. This clonotype occurred many times. The specificity of this receptor is unknown. There are no base qualities to consult, and no much larger clone falls within one base. This entry is derived from a study of T cells in Graves' hyperthyroidism and ophthalmopathy (dated by TCRdb to the late 2010s). Looking at the study overall: Peripheral blood samples were taken at initial diagnosis, before any treatment was given. In addition, the study compared T-cell repertoires in thyroid tissue and in blood from about 6 Graves' hyperthyroidism patients. For training and testing, the approximately 92 patients in the discovery cohort were randomly divided in a 7:3 ratio. An independent validation cohort of under 20 hyperthyroidism patients and roughly 16 patients who later progressed to ophthalmopathy tested prospective prediction of ophthalmopathy. According to the paper, TCR Vbeta CDR3 sequencing was carried out on some 140 peripheral blood samples, which came from fewer than 50 ophthalmopathy, 70 to 80 hyperthyroidism and roughly 17 progressor patients. After blood sampling, hyperthyroidism patients were treated with methimazole at a starting dose of 30 mg daily, and ophthalmopathy patients were treated with high-dose intravenous methylprednisolone. A discovery cohort of around 100 patients, 43 with Graves' ophthalmopathy and approximately 55 with stable Graves' hyperthyroidism, was used to find distinguishing TCR V-J signatures. Broader findings and caveats from the paper: Sample size was not statistically predetermined, and blinding of investigators to group allocation was not performed. Ophthalmopathy was separated from stable hyperthyroidism by a 13 V-J signature model, with over 85% sensitivity and 81% to 82% specificity obtained in cross-validation and 80%/75% obtained in testing. In validation, the model predicted progression to ophthalmopathy with approximately 71% sensitivity and 72% to 85% specificity, a median of about 6 months before onset. Most expanded thyroid clonotypes (frequency above 0.001) were also detected in blood, suggesting blood repertoires may reflect thyroid immune responses.

TCR beta CDR3 regions were amplified from RNA transcripts. A first-round RT-PCR of the TCR CDR3 used the HTBI primer set with the Qiagen OneStep RT-PCR kit. Libraries were constructed in a second round of multiplex PCR, after which size selection and purification were performed. Sequencing of the libraries was done on an Illumina HiSeq2000 using paired-end 100 bp reads. The authors processed their data as follows. SOAPnuke was used to process the raw data, throwing out any read that contained adapters or uncalled bases, had a mean Phred below 15, or lacked an exact constant-primer or identifier match. High-quality paired reads were merged with COPE v1.2.5, and unique nucleotide sequences were defined as clonotypes. MiTCR v1.1 was used to align the clonotypes against IMGT TRBV, TRBD and TRBJ reference segments. Analysis was restricted to V-J combinations with a frequency above 0.0001, which covered roughly 99% of repertoires. A TCS score was defined as the ratio between F50 (clonal expansion) and ExV (chaos), using BLOSUM62-based TCRdist between CDR3 peptides within each V-J. Welch's t-statistics and random forest reduced several hundred V-J features to around 14, which were used in a naive Bayes classifier (R e1071). TCRdb took the public reads, trimmed them with fastp at Q25, ran MiXCR for clone calling and kept in-frame beta chains. Rows matching on CDR3 protein sequence are summarized as one entry with the most common DNA and genes. It is TCRdb's table, rather than the study itself, that gives the V and J calls and clone size. The sample has a few hundred thousand distinct CDR3 sequences on record, roughly 15% of them singletons. The ten largest clones take up roughly 19% of the sample.

Moderately to severely active disease, a Clinical Activity Score of at least 3, a NOSPECS grade of at least 4, and a duration under 3 months were present in ophthalmopathy patients. The study excluded patients with uncontrolled infections, other autoimmune diseases, pregnancy or lactation. Diagnoses relied on clinical symptoms, serum thyroxine and TRAb, thyroid ultrasound and orbital computed tomography. PBMCs were separated from about 10 ml of fresh peripheral blood using Ficoll-Paque density gradient centrifugation. Total RNA was extracted using Trizol reagent, and RNA quality was assessed on an Agilent 2100 Bioanalyzer. The sequenced material came from blood. This clonotype originated in a woman aged 55-70 years with Graves' ophthalmopathy.

The CDR3 reads CASIPSESYNEQFF. The nucleotide sequence reads as follows: TGCGCCAGCATCCCAAGCGAATCCTACAATGAGCAGTTCTTC. Rearrangement joined TRBV5-1 to TRBJ2-1; too little of a D gene remains to name it. The CDR3 covers 14 residues, taking in both the cysteine and the phenylalanine. Only the CDR3 part of the read is kept: 42 bases, read in frame from the first base. The germline V gene sets CDR1 to SGHRS and CDR2 to YFSETQ. V is cut by 6 bases and J by 1 base, and the space between the germline ends is 11 bases. The entire variable domain, with the stretches around the CDR3 drawn from the reference TRBV5-1 and TRBJ2-1 proteins, is KAGVTQTPRYLIKTRGQQVTLSCSPISGHRSVSWYQQTPGQGLQFLFEYFSETQRNKGNFPGRFSGRQFSNSRSEMNVSTLELGDSALYLCASIPSESYNEQFFGPGTRLTVL.